This T cell receptor beta chain is drawn from a study of shared clonotypes between healthy human individuals. Findings of the study overall: Clonotypes not shared had lower generation probabilities than those common to all four donors.

This clone showed up just once. Antigen unknown. Some clones are missing from TCRdb's copy, which holds only in-frame ones; the method was immunoSEQ multiplex PCR. This table holds a few million clones, around nine tenths found once. Participating donors were healthy, HIV-negative adults free of recent acute infections or vaccinations. There are 15 residues in the CDR3. The V end was cut by 1 base, the J end by 2 bases, with 12 bases between. The germline V gene encodes CDR1 GTSNPN and CDR2 SVGIG (reference sequence). Sequenced sample: naive CD4+ T cells sorted from blood. Subset denoted: CD45RA+ positively selected. The V gene is TRBV30, the J gene TRBJ2-4; the D gene is possibly TRBD1 (5 bases). The sequence derives from a man aged 18 to 30 in good health. The CDR3 region has the DNA TGTGCCTGGAGTGGGCCAGGGTGGACCAAAAACATTCAGTACTTC. This encodes CAWSGPGWTKNIQYF.